The present T cell receptor beta chain was sequenced within a study of blood T cell repertoires in COVID-19 (dated by TCRdb to the early 2020s). Regarding the research as a whole: Collaborator samples came from the United States, Italy and Spain and covered acute and convalescent phases of COVID-19. The samples were drawn from two sources: the first 160 participants of the ongoing ImmuneRACE study, and fewer than 1,500 subjects contributed by 6 global collaborators. The prospective study material was composed of cDNA or gDNA derived from T cells, B-cell-depleted T cells, or PBMCs. A freely available public database, intended as a resource for researchers studying the immune response to SARS-CoV-2, is where the repertoires were released. The sample metadata nearly always contained a de-identified subject ID, COVID-19 status, age in years and sex. Subjects who had been exposed to COVID-19, were actively infected with it, or had recovered from it provided the deeply sampled blood TCRbeta repertoires that made up the dataset. Where available, HLA class I and class II types were obtained from metadata supplied by the sample provider rather than from assay-based typing. General study outcomes and caveats: Clinical and demographic metadata were provided uncurated, with the amount varying by source and participant.

As for this clone: Its target antigen remains unknown. Per-base quality was not reported, and no clone a single base away is much larger than it.

The immunoSEQ Assay, a bias-controlled multiplex PCR, was used to amplify TCRbeta CDR3 regions from genomic DNA. For the original study's pipeline: The number of nucleated cells in each sample was estimated by amplification of reference gene primers within the assay. To quantify the absolute abundance of each unique TCRbeta CDR3 rearrangement, sequence reads were collapsed and filtered. For each sample, productive Simpson clonality was calculated as the square root of Simpson's diversity index across productive rearrangements. Held by TCRdb, this immuneACCESS table contains in-frame sequences only and omits some clones. Under half of the omission traces to an unresolved V gene where checked; the cause of the rest is unknown. The V and J calls and clone size are taken from that table; D and trimming were inferred from the DNA. This sample comprises roughly 190,000 clones, around 84% of them detected only once. Clones ranked in the top ten supply 3.2% of the sample.

The germline V gene gives CDR1 as LGHNA and CDR2 as YNFKEQ. Including cysteine and phenylalanine, the CDR3 has 15 amino acids. Of the read, only the CDR3 DNA is kept; its 45 bases are in frame from base 1. V was cut back by 4 bases and J by 4 bases, leaving a gap of 16 bases between them. In the prospective study, participants were roughly 18 to 95 years old, resided in fewer than 25 geographic areas of the United States, and were enrolled through a virtual design. Cohort assignment in the prospective study relied on participant-reported clinical history from a screening survey and a study questionnaire. Exposed participants had been in contact with someone with a PCR-confirmed or clinician-diagnosed COVID-19 case within 2 weeks of study entry. Mobile phlebotomists in the prospective study collected whole blood, serum and a nasopharyngeal or oropharyngeal swab from every participant. Over a roughly 2-month period, participants in the prospective study had the option of providing additional blood draws and questionnaires. Before DNA extraction, prospective study blood samples were shipped either frozen or at room temperature.

Sequenced material: PBMCs or T cells enriched from blood (not recorded which). The origin of this receptor is a woman between 25 and 40 years old who had been exposed to COVID-19. Here the chain combines TRBV4-2 and TRBJ2-5; TRBD2 is a possible D gene, resting on 6 matching bases. CDR3 region: CASSLALAIGETQYF. The nucleotides are TGTGCCAGCAGCCTTGCTCTAGCGATCGGAGAGACCCAGTACTTC.